The 9 T cell receptor beta chains presented below share a single source sample, sequenced in a study of cytomegalovirus exposure and HLA in healthy donors. Sequencing used immunoSEQ multiplex PCR; TCRdb keeps in-frame clones, though not all of them. The profile shows 100,000 to 150,000 clones, 85% to 95% of them singletons. The sequenced sample was PBMCs. All receptors derive from a woman aged 18-35 years in good health and CMV-seronegative.

This rearrangement joins TRBV28 to TRBJ2-3; 7 nucleotides agree with TRBD2. Germline V gene lookup returns CDR1 MDHEN and CDR2 SYDVKM. There are 15 residues in the CDR3. The V segment lost 5 bases and the J segment 3 bases; nucleotides outside the gene matches: 8. The CDR3 spells CASSLWGGGTDTQYF. CDR3 DNA: TGTGCCAGCAGTCTGTGGGGGGGTGGGACAGATACGCAGTATTTT. Full variable domain (rest looked up from reference TRBV28 and TRBJ2-3): DVKVTQSSRYLVKRTGEKVFLECVQDMDHENMFWYRQDPGLGLRLIYFSYDVKMKEKGDIPEGYSVSREKKERFSLILESASTNQTSMYLCASSLWGGGTDTQYFGPGTRLTVL.

The chain joins TRBV27 to TRBJ1-3; the match to TRBD1 covers 7 bases. V lost 5 bases to trimming and J lost 0 bases; unmatched junction nucleotides: 4. This CDR3 spans 15 amino acids. Germline CDR1 is MNHEY and CDR2 is SMNVEV (reference sequence). CDR3 residues: CASSMTGNSGNTIYF. In nucleotides, the CDR3 is TGTGCCAGCAGTATGACAGGGAACTCTGGAAACACCATATATTTT.

The chain employs TRBV7-9 and TRBJ2-6; 9 bases fit TRBD1. Germline values: CDR1 SEHNR, CDR2 FQNEAQ (reference sequence). The CDR3 covers 18 residues. V lost 1 base and J lost 1; bases outside the gene matches: 5. CDR3 sequence (DNA): TGTGCCAGCAGCTTAGTAGGACAGGGGACTTCTGGGGCCAACGTCCTGACTTTC. Its protein product is CASSLVGQGTSGANVLTF.

This clone occurred a few times. The chain joins TRBV2 to TRBJ1-5; D is perhaps TRBD1 (6 bases). The V gene's germline CDR1 is SNHLY and CDR2 FYNNEI. The V gene lost 4 bases and the J gene lost 2 bases, with 6 bases spanning the gap. This CDR3 is built from 13 residues. The CDR3 DNA follows: TGTGCCAGCAGTGGACAGGGCAATCAGCCCCAGCATTTT. It is translated as CASSGQGNQPQHF. The full variable domain, its missing parts supplied by reference TRBV2 and TRBJ1-5, is EPEVTQTPSHQVTQMGQEVILRCVPISNHLYFYWYRQILGQKVEFLVSFYNNEISEKSEIFDDQFSVERPDGSNFTLKIRSTKLEDSAMYFCASSGQGNQPQHFGDGTRLSIL.

This clone occurred once. This rearrangement joins TRBV5-1 to TRBJ1-3; 7 bases line up with TRBD1. V was clipped by 2 bases and J by 7 bases; unmatched bases: 15. This CDR3 has 17 amino acids. The germline CDR1 and CDR2 sequences are SGHRS and YFSETQ. In DNA form, the CDR3 reads TGCGCCAGCAGCTTTCGTCCCACGGACAGGTCCGGGAACACCATATATTTT. Residues: CASSFRPTDRSGNTIYF.

CDR3 protein: CASRSRGGADGYTF. For the CDR3, the DNA is TGTGCCAGCAGGTCCCGCGGGGGGGCGGATGGCTACACCTTC. V is TRBV7-2 and J is TRBJ1-2, with D possibly being TRBD1 (6 bases). CDR1 and CDR2 (germline): SGHTA, FQGNSA. The CDR3 sequence is 14 residues long. V shed 6 bases and J shed 6 bases, with 17 bases lying between them.

The chain uses TRBV27 and TRBJ1-5, with 12 bases lining up with TRBD1. Germline V CDR1 and CDR2: MNHEY, SMNVEV (reference sequence). This CDR3 region has 17 residues. V lost 6 bases, J lost 6 bases, and 12 bases stayed unmatched. Here the CDR3 reads CASRKPKGQGASQPQHF. The CDR3 bases are TGTGCCAGCAGGAAACCAAAGGGACAGGGGGCGAGTCAGCCCCAGCATTTT.

The J gene is TRBJ2-7, the V gene TRBV2, with D possibly being TRBD2 (5 bases). V lost 11 bases to trimming and J lost 3 bases, with 17 bases between them. This CDR3 comprises 13 residues. Germline values: CDR1 SNHLY, CDR2 FYNNEI. The CDR3 protein is CAGKNGLLYEQYF. The CDR3 DNA sequence: TGTGCCGGGAAAAATGGACTCCTCTACGAGCAGTACTTC.

The V call is TRBV19, the J call TRBJ1-2; 9 bases map to TRBD1. The germline CDR1 and CDR2 sequences are LNHDA and SQIVND (reference sequence). There are 14 residues in the CDR3. V lost 5 bases to trimming and J lost 4 bases; unmatched junction nucleotides: 5. CDR3 coding DNA: TGTGCCAGTAGTGCCACAGGGGGCTTCTATGGCTACACCTTC. It codes for CASSATGGFYGYTF. Full variable domain (outside the CDR3, taken from reference TRBV19 and TRBJ1-2): DGGITQSPKYLFRKEGQNVTLSCEQNLNHDAMYWYRQDPGQGLRLIYYSQIVNDFQKGDIAEGYSVSREKKESFPLTVTSAQKNPTAFYLCASSATGGFYGYTFGSGTRLTVV.